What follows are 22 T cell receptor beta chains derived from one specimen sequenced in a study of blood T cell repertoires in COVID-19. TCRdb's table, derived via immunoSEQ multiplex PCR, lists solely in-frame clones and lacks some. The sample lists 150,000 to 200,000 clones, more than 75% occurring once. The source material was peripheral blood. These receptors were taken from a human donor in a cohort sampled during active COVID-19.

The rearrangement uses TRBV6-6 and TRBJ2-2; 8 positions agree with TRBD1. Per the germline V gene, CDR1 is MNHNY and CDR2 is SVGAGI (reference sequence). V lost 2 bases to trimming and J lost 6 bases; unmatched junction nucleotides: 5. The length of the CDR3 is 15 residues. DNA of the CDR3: TGTGCCAGCAGTTACACAGGACAGGGCCCCGGGGAGCTGTTTTTT. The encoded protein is CASSYTGQGPGELFF.

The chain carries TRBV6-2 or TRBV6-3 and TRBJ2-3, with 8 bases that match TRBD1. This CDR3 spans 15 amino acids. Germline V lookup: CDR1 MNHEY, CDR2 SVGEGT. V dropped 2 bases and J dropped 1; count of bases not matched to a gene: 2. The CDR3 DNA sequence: TGTGCCAGCAGTTACACGGGACAGGGCACAGATACGCAGTATTTT. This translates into CASSYTGQGTDTQYF.

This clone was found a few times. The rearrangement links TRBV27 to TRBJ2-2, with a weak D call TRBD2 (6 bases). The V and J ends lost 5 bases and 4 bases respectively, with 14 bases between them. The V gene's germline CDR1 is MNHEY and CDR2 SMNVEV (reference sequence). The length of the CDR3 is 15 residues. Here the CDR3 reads CASSARDLPTGELFF. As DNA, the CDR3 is TGTGCCAGCAGTGCCCGGGACTTACCCACCGGGGAGCTGTTTTTT.

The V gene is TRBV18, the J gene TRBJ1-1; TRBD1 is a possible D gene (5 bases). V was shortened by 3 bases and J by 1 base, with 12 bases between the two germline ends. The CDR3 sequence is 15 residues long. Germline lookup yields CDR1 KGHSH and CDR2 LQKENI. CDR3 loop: CASSPSGWGNTEAFF. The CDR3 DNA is TGTGCCAGCTCACCCTCAGGGTGGGGGAACACTGAAGCTTTCTTT.

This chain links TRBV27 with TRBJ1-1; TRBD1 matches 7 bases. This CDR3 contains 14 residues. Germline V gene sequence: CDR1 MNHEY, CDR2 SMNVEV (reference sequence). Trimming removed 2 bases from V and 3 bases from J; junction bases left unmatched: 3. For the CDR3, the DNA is TGTGCCAGCAGTTTAGAGGGGGCTGACACTGAAGCTTTCTTT. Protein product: CASSLEGADTEAFF.

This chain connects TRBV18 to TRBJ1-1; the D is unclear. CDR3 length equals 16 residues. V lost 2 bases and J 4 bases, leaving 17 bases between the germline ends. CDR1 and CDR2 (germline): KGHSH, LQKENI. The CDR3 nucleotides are TGTGCCAGCTCACCAAAACCTCCGGTCGGAGGCACTGAAGCTTTCTTT. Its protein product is CASSPKPPVGGTEAFF.

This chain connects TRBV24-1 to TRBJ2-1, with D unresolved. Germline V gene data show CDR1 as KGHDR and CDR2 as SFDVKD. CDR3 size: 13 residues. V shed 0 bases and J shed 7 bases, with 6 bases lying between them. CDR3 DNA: TGTGCCACCAGTGATTTGCCGAGAAATGAGCAGTTCTTC. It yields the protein CATSDLPRNEQFF.

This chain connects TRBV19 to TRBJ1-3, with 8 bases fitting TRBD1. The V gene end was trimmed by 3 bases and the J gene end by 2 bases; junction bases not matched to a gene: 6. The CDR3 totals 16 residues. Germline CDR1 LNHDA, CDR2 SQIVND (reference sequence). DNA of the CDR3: TGTGCCAGTAGTATCCAGGGGGCTAGTGCTGGAAACACCATATATTTT. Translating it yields CASSIQGASAGNTIYF.

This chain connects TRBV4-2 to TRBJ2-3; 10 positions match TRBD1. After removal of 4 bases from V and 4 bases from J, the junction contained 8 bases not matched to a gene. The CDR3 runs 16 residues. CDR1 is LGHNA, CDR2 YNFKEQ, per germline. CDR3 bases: TGTGCCAGCAGCCTAAACCCGGGACAGGGGCCAGATACGCAGTATTTT. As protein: CASSLNPGQGPDTQYF.

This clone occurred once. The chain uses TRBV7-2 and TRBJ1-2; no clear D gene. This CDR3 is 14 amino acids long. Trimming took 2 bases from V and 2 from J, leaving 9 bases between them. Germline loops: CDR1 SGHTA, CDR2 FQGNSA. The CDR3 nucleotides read TGTGCCAGCAGCTTACGTACCGAGAACTATGGCTACACCTTC. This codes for CASSLRTENYGYTF.

The CDR3 here is CASSRDINNSPLHF. CDR3 nucleotide sequence: TGTGCCAGCAGTCGGGACATTAATAATTCACCCCTCCACTTT. This rearrangement joins TRBV28 to TRBJ1-6; possible D gene TRBD1, 6 bases. Trimming removed 5 bases from V and 5 bases from J, with 10 bases in between. The CDR3 spans 14 residues. CDR1 and CDR2 from the germline V gene are MDHEN and SYDVKM. Filled out from reference TRBV28 and TRBJ1-6, the complete variable domain reads DVKVTQSSRYLVKRTGEKVFLECVQDMDHENMFWYRQDPGLGLRLIYFSYDVKMKEKGDIPEGYSVSREKKERFSLILESASTNQTSMYLCASSRDINNSPLHFGNGTRLTVT.

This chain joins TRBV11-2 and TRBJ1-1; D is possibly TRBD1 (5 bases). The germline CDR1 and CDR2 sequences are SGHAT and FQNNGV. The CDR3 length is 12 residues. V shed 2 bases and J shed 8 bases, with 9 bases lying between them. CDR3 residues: CASSLFGGEAFF. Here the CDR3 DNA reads TGTGCCAGCAGCTTATTCGGGGGAGAAGCTTTCTTT.

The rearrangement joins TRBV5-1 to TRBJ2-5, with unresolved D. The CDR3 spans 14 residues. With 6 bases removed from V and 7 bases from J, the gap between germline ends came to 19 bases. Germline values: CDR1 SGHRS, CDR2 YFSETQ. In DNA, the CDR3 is TGCGCCAGCACTCCCGAGGTGGTCCTTGGGACCCAGTACTTC. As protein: CASTPEVVLGTQYF.

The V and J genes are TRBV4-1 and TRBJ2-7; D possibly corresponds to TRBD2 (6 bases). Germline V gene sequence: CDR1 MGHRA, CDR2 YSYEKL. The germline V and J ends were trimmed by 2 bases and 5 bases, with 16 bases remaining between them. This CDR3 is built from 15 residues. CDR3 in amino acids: CASSQWAGTENEQYF. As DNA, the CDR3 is TGCGCCAGCAGCCAATGGGCGGGGACGGAAAACGAGCAGTACTTC.

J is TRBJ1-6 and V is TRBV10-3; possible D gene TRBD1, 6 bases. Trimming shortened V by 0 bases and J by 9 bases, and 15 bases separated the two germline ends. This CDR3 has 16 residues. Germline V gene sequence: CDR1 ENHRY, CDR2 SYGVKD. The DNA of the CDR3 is TGTGCCATCAGTGAGTCGTTACAGGGTCAAGGTTCACCCCTCCACTTT. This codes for CAISESLQGQGSPLHF.

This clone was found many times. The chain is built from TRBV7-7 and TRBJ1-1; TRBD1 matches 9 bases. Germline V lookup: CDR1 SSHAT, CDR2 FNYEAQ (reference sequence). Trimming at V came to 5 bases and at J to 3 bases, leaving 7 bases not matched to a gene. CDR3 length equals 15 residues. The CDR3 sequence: CASSLIQGADTEAFF. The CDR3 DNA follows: TGTGCCAGCAGCCTCATACAGGGGGCGGACACTGAAGCTTTCTTT.

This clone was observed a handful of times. The CDR3 DNA follows: TGTGCCAGCAGCTTGGGGCCTGGGGAGCTGTTTTTT. Residues: CASSLGPGELFF. This chain joins TRBV7-9 and TRBJ2-2, with D maybe TRBD1 (5 bases). V lost 3 bases, J lost 8 bases, and 7 bases lay in between. CDR3 length equals 12 residues. Germline values: CDR1 SEHNR, CDR2 FQNEAQ (reference sequence). The full variable domain, its missing parts supplied by reference TRBV7-9 and TRBJ2-2, is DTGVSQNPRHKITKRGQNVTFRCDPISEHNRLYWYRQTLGQGPEFLTYFQNEAQLEKSRLLSDRFSAERPKGSFSTLEIQRTEQGDSAMYLCASSLGPGELFFGEGSRLTVL.

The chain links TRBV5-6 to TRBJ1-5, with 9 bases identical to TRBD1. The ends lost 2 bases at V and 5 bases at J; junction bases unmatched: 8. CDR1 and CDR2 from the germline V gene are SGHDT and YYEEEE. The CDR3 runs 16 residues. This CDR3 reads CASSFTTGGADQPQHF. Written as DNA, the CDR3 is TGTGCCAGCAGCTTCACAACAGGGGGCGCGGATCAGCCCCAGCATTTT.

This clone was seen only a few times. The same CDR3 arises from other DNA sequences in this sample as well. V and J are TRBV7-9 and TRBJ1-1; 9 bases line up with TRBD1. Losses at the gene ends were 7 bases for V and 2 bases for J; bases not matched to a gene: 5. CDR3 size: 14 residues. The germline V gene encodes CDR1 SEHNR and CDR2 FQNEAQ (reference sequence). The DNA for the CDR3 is TGTGCCAGCACCAGACAGGGGGTAAACACTGAAGCTTTCTTT. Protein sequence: CASTRQGVNTEAFF.

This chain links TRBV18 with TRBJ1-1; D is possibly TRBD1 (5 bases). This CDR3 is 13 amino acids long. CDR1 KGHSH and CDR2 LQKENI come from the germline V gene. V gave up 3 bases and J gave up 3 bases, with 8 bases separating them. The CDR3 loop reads CASSPSRDTEAFF. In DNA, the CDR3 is TGTGCCAGCTCACCCTCCAGGGACACTGAAGCTTTCTTT.

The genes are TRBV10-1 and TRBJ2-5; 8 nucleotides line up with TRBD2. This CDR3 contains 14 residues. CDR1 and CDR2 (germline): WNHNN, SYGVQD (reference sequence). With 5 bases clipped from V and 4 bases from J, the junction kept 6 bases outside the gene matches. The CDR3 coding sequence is TGCGCCAGCAGTCCAGCGGGGGCGAGAGAGACCCAGTACTTC. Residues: CASSPAGARETQYF.

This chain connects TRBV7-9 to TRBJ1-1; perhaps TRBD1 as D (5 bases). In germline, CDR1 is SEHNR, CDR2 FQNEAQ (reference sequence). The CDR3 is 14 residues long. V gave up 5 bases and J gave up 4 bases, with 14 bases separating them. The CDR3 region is CASSPPGRSTEAFF. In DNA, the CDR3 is TGTGCCAGCAGCCCACCAGGGAGGTCCACTGAAGCTTTCTTT.